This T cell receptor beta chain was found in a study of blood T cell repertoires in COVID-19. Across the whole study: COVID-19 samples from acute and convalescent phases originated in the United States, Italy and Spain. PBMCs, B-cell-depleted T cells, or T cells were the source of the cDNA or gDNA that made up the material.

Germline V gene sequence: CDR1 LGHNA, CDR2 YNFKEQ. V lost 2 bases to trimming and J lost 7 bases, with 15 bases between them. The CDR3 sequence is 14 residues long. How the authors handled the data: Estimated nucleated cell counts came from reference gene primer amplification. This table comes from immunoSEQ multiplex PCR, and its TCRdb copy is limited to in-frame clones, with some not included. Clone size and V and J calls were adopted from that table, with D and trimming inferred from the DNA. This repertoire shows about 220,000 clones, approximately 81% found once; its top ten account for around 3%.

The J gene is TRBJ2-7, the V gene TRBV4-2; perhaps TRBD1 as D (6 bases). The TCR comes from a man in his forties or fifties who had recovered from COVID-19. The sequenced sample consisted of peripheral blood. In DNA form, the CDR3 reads TGTGCCAGCAGCCAAAGGGGGAAGGTGGGTGAGCAGTACTTC. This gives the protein CASSQRGKVGEQYF.